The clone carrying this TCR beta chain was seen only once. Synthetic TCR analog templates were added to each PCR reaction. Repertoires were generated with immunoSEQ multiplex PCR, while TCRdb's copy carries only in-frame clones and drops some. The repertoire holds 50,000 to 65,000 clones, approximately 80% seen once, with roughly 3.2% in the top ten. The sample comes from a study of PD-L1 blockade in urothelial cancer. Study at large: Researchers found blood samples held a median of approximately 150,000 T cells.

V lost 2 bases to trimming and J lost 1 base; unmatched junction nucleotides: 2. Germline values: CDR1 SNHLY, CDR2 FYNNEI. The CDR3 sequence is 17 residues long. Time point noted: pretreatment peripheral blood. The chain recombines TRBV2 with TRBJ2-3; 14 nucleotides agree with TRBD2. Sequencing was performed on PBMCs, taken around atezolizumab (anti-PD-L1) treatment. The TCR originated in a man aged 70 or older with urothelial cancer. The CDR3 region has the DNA TGTGCCAGCAGTGAAACGGGACTAGCGGGAGGCACAGATACGCAGTATTTT. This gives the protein CASSETGLAGGTDTQYF.